These T cell receptor beta chains were read from a single sample in a study of OX40 agonist ivuxolimab in advanced cancers. Generated by immunoSEQ multiplex PCR, the TCRdb table keeps only in-frame clones and is missing some. The sample has roughly 67,000 clones; 65% to 85% are singletons. Source: CD4+ or CD8+ T cells sorted from blood, taken in a trial of the OX40 agonist ivuxolimab. Receptor source: an adult with an advanced solid tumor such as melanoma, head and neck, liver or kidney cancer. Each CDR3 is given with its conserved first and last residue. D genes are given only for firm matches. Size is stated for part of the rows, as once, few or many counts, or as a class when the clone is expanded.

TRBV7-2	TRBJ2-5	NA	NA	TGTGCCAGCAGCTTAGCTCCCAACCAAGAGACCCAGTACTTC	CASSLAPNQETQYF
TRBV27	TRBJ2-5	TRBD1	NA	TGTGCCAGCAGTTTGACAGGGCCGAGGGAGACCCAGTACTTC	CASSLTGPRETQYF
TRBV9	TRBJ2-7	NA	NA	TGTGCCAGCAGCGTAGCTCACGGGGACTACGAGCAGTACTTC	CASSVAHGDYEQYF
TRBV29-1	TRBJ1-4	NA	NA	TGCAGCGTTTACAGGGCGGCCGGGGAAAAACTGTTTTTT	CSVYRAAGEKLFF
TRBV5-1	TRBJ1-2	NA	NA	TGCGCCAGCAGCTTGGAAGCAGATTACTATGGCTACACCTTC	CASSLEADYYGYTF
TRBV7-3	TRBJ2-5	NA	NA	TGTGCCAGCAGCTTAGCCCTAGAAGAGACCCAGTACTTC	CASSLALEETQYF
TRBV2	TRBJ1-6	TRBD1	NA	TGTGCCAGCAGTGAAAGTTGGACAGGGGTACGGTCACCCCTCCACTTT	CASSESWTGVRSPLHF
TRBV10-3	TRBJ1-1	NA	NA	TGTGCCATCAGTGAGTCGAGACTAGCTGAAGCTTTCTTT	CAISESRLAEAFF
TRBV10-3	TRBJ2-7	NA	NA	TGTGCCATCAAGCACAGGTTATCTGTATACGAGCAGTACTTC	CAIKHRLSVYEQYF
TRBV27	TRBJ2-3	NA	NA	TGTGCCAGCAGTCACAGGGAGGGCCCGGATACGCAGTATTTT	CASSHREGPDTQYF
TRBV21-1	TRBJ1-3	NA	NA	TGTGCCAGCAGCGCAGGCGACAGGCGCCTTGGGAACACCATATATTTT	CASSAGDRRLGNTIYF
TRBV28	TRBJ1-1	NA	NA	TGTGCCAGCTCGAGGGCCGAAATCGTGAACACTGAAGCTTTCTTT	CASSRAEIVNTEAFF
TRBV30	TRBJ2-7	NA	NA	TGTGCCTGGAGGTCTGGGACTTCTTCCTACGAGCAGTACTTC	CAWRSGTSSYEQYF
TRBV10-3	TRBJ2-1	TRBD1	few	TGTGCCATCAGTGATCAGGGGGCAATATACAATGAGCAGTTCTTC	CAISDQGAIYNEQFF
TRBV18	TRBJ1-3	NA	few	TGTGCCAGCTCACCACCAAACAGAGCTGGAAACACCATATATTTT	CASSPPNRAGNTIYF
TRBV7-9	TRBJ1-2	TRBD1	NA	TGTGCCAGCAGCTGGGTTGGACAGGAAGAAAATGGCTACACCTTC	CASSWVGQEENGYTF
TRBV2	TRBJ1-2	NA	NA	TGTGCCAGCAGTGTAGGCCTGGATGGCTACACCTTC	CASSVGLDGYTF
TRBV6-6	TRBJ1-3	NA	NA	TGTGCCAGCAGTTACTTTCAGGGAGCTGGAAACACCATATATTTT	CASSYFQGAGNTIYF
TRBV4-2	TRBJ2-1	TRBD2	NA	TGTGCCAGCAGCCTAGGGACTAGCGGGGGGGCAAGTGGGTCCTACAATGAGCAGTTCTTC	CASSLGTSGGASGSYNEQFF
TRBV7-2	TRBJ2-5	TRBD2	NA	TGTGCCAGCAGCTTAGTCGGGACTACCCTTCAAGAGACCCAGTACTTC	CASSLVGTTLQETQYF
TRBV5-1	TRBJ2-5	TRBD1	NA	TGCGCCAGCAGCCCGGGACAGGCGAGAGCCGGGACCCAGTACTTC	CASSPGQARAGTQYF
TRBV6-5	TRBJ2-5	NA	NA	TGTGCCAGCCAGGGGGGGGAACAGACCCAGTACTTC	CASQGGEQTQYF
TRBV7-8	TRBJ2-2	NA	NA	TGTGCCAGCAGCTCAAGGGGAATCACCGGGGAGCTGTTTTTT	CASSSRGITGELFF
TRBV5-1	TRBJ1-1	NA	NA	TGCGCCAGCAGCCTACAGGACCGGAGCACTGAAGCTTTCTTT	CASSLQDRSTEAFF
TRBV6-5	TRBJ1-2	NA	NA	TGTGCCAGCAGGGTGGGGCTCTCCAACTATGGCTACACCTTC	CASRVGLSNYGYTF
TRBV4-1	TRBJ1-4	TRBD1	few	TGCGCCAGCAGCCAAGAGGGCGGACAGGGATGGGAAAAACTGTTTTTT	CASSQEGGQGWEKLFF
TRBV15	TRBJ1-4	NA	NA	TGTGCCACCAGCCCGGGACTAGACCTCGGAGAAAAACTGTTTTTT	CATSPGLDLGEKLFF
TRBV7-2	TRBJ2-7	NA	NA	TGTGCCAGCAGCTTATCCGGCTATTCCTACGAGCAGTACTTC	CASSLSGYSYEQYF
TRBV15	TRBJ2-7	TRBD2	NA	TGTGCCACCAGCGTCGGGACTAGCGGGAGTGGGTACGAGCAGTACTTC	CATSVGTSGSGYEQYF
TRBV7-2	TRBJ2-3	NA	once	TGTGCCAGCAGCTTAGAGTTTAGCGATACGCAGTATTTT	CASSLEFSDTQYF
TRBV30	TRBJ2-1	TRBD2	NA	TGTGCCTCCATAAGAGGGCGCGGGAGCTACAATGAGCAGTTCTTC	CASIRGRGSYNEQFF
TRBV7-9	TRBJ1-4	TRBD1	NA	TGTGCCAGCAGCTCGTCCGGGACAGATAATGAAAAACTGTTTTTT	CASSSSGTDNEKLFF
TRBV7-2	TRBJ1-5	NA	NA	TGTGCCAGCAGCTTAGGGGGGAACAATCAGCCCCAGCATTTT	CASSLGGNNQPQHF
TRBV4-3	TRBJ1-5	NA	NA	TGCGCCAGCAGCCAAGAGCCGCACCCGAGGCAGCCCCAGCATTTT	CASSQEPHPRQPQHF
TRBV7-7	TRBJ2-3	TRBD1	NA	TGTGCCAGCAGCCCGGGACAGGGGTTCACAGATACGCAGTATTTT	CASSPGQGFTDTQYF
TRBV5-6	TRBJ1-4	NA	NA	TGTGCCAGCAGCCGAGGGGACTTCGGGGGAGGGAAGGAACTGTTTTTT	CASSRGDFGGGKELFF
TRBV20-1	TRBJ1-1	NA	NA	TGCAGTAAGGTTTGGGACACTGAAGCTTTCTTT	CSKVWDTEAFF
TRBV9	TRBJ2-3	TRBD1	NA	TGTGCCAGCAGCGAGGGACAGGAGTTCCCAGATACGCAGTATTTT	CASSEGQEFPDTQYF
TRBV2	TRBJ1-5	NA	NA	TGTGCCAGCAGTGAGGGGAAGGATAGTCAGCCCCAGCATTTT	CASSEGKDSQPQHF
TRBV28	TRBJ1-5	TRBD1	NA	TGTGCCAGCAAGGCCGGGACAGGGGGATATAGCAATCAGCCCCAGCATTTT	CASKAGTGGYSNQPQHF
TRBV6-1	TRBJ1-3	TRBD1	NA	TGTGCCAGCAGTGAATCCCGGACAGGGGCCGGAAACACCATATATTTT	CASSESRTGAGNTIYF
TRBV5-1	TRBJ1-3	NA	NA	TGCGCCAGCACCCCGGGGTCCTCTGGAAACACCATATATTTT	CASTPGSSGNTIYF
TRBV19	TRBJ2-1	NA	NA	TGTGCCAGTAGCGAGGCGGGACTCCCACCCTACAATGAGCAGTTCTTC	CASSEAGLPPYNEQFF
TRBV2	TRBJ2-3	TRBD2	NA	TGTGCCAGCAGTGAATCACTAGCGGGGGGGCTTAATACGCAGTATTTT	CASSESLAGGLNTQYF
TRBV5-6	TRBJ1-1	NA	once	TGTGCCAGCAGCTTGGGCAGGGCGAACACTGAAGCTTTCTTT	CASSLGRANTEAFF
TRBV4-2	TRBJ2-3	TRBD2	NA	TGTGCCAGCAGCAATCGGGAGGTGGGAGATACGCAGTATTTT	CASSNREVGDTQYF